These 29 T cell receptor beta chains were all obtained from the same sample, sequenced in a study of beta chain features in type 1 diabetes. Every isolated RNA sample was fully reverse transcribed, so sequencing captured expressed TCRB transcripts. Measured with immunoSEQ multiplex PCR; TCRdb has only the in-frame clones, and not every one. The table has around 450,000 clones, over 10% seen once; the top ten hold 0.045% to 0.06%. Sequencing input: naive CD4+ T cells from blood. The source is a woman under 30 in good health.

The genes are TRBV28 and TRBJ2-5; TRBD1 or TRBD2 may be the D gene (5 bases each). The germline V gene encodes CDR1 MDHEN and CDR2 SYDVKM. The CDR3 runs 12 residues. Trimming pared 6 bases from V and 5 bases from J, leaving 10 bases between. CDR3 nucleotides: TGTGCCAGCAGAACAGAGGGGGAGACCCAGTACTTC. This sequence encodes CASRTEGETQYF. The whole variable domain, filled in from reference TRBV28 and TRBJ2-5, reads DVKVTQSSRYLVKRTGEKVFLECVQDMDHENMFWYRQDPGLGLRLIYFSYDVKMKEKGDIPEGYSVSREKKERFSLILESASTNQTSMYLCASRTEGETQYFGPGTRLLVL.

This clone came up a few times. The chain joins TRBV7-3 to TRBJ2-1; 16 bases agree with TRBD2. V shed 4 bases and J 9 bases; nucleotides not matched to a gene: 3. The CDR3 is 15 amino acids. Germline CDR1 SGHTA, CDR2 FQGTGA. Here the CDR3 DNA reads TGTGCCAGCAGCTCGGGACTAGCGGGAGGGGTTGAGCAGTTCTTC. It encodes CASSSGLAGGVEQFF.

This clone was seen a handful of times. The chain has TRBV5-6 and TRBJ1-5; 8 nucleotides line up with TRBD1. Trimming removed 7 bases from V and 5 bases from J; junction bases left unmatched: 11. Per the germline V gene, CDR1 is SGHDT and CDR2 is YYEEEE. The CDR3 contains 15 residues. CDR3: CASASRGQLHQPQHF. DNA of the CDR3: TGTGCCAGCGCCTCCAGGGGGCAATTGCATCAGCCCCAGCATTTT. Full variable domain (missing parts from reference TRBV5-6 and TRBJ1-5): DAGVTQSPTHLIKTRGQQVTLRCSPKSGHDTVSWYQQALGQGPQFIFQYYEEEERQRGNFPDRFSGHQFPNYSSELNVNALLLGDSALYLCASASRGQLHQPQHFGDGTRLSIL.

J is TRBJ2-2 and V is TRBV7-9, with 10 bases that match TRBD2. CDR3 length equals 15 residues. Trimming removed 5 bases from V and 4 bases from J; junction bases left unmatched: 4. CDR1 SEHNR and CDR2 FQNEAQ come from the germline V gene (reference sequence). The CDR3 protein is CASSPSGGLTGELFF. The CDR3 nucleotides read TGTGCCAGCAGCCCTAGCGGGGGACTCACCGGGGAGCTGTTTTTT.

Only a few counts were recorded for this clone. V gene TRBV2 combines with J gene TRBJ1-1; the D is unclear. Trimming took 7 bases from V and 3 from J, leaving 6 bases between them. The CDR3 runs to 11 residues. The germline gives CDR1 SNHLY, CDR2 FYNNEI. CDR3 sequence: CASILYTEAFF. DNA for the CDR3: TGTGCCAGCATTTTGTACACTGAAGCTTTCTTT. Together with reference TRBV2 and TRBJ1-1, the CDR3 gives the full variable domain: EPEVTQTPSHQVTQMGQEVILRCVPISNHLYFYWYRQILGQKVEFLVSFYNNEISEKSEIFDDQFSVERPDGSNFTLKIRSTKLEDSAMYFCASILYTEAFFGQGTRLTVV.

CDR3 sequence reads: CASSIVGKLFF. In DNA form, the CDR3 reads TGTGCCAGTAGTATAGTGGGAAAACTGTTTTTT. The V and J genes are TRBV19 and TRBJ1-4; D ambiguous. The CDR3 has 11 residues. Germline V lookup: CDR1 LNHDA, CDR2 SQIVND (reference sequence). The germline V and J ends were trimmed by 1 base and 10 bases, with 4 bases remaining between them.

This clone showed up just a few times. The V and J genes are TRBV7-9 and TRBJ2-5; D gene ambiguous. Germline assignment: CDR1 SEHNR and CDR2 FQNEAQ (reference sequence). V was cut by 5 bases and J by 5 bases, with 15 bases left in between. The CDR3 consists of 14 residues. The chain's CDR3 is CASSRRALGETQYF. The CDR3 DNA follows: TGTGCCAGCAGCCGTCGAGCCCTTGGGGAGACCCAGTACTTC.

The chain recombines TRBV2 with TRBJ2-1; weak D call: TRBD2 (5 bases). V was trimmed by 7 bases and J by 2 bases, leaving 12 bases between them. The CDR3 is 14 residues long. Germline CDR1 reads SNHLY; CDR2 reads FYNNEI. This CDR3 is CASNGGKAYNEQFF. In DNA form, the CDR3 reads TGTGCCAGCAACGGAGGTAAGGCCTACAATGAGCAGTTCTTC.

This clone was counted between two and nine times. The V call is TRBV7-2, the J call TRBJ2-7; 9 nucleotides agree with TRBD1. This CDR3 region has 12 residues. Germline values: CDR1 SGHTA, CDR2 FQGNSA. The CDR3 nucleotides read TGTGCCAGCAGCGTCCTTGGACAGGGGTTTAACGTC. It codes for CASSVLGQGFNV.

The V and J genes are TRBV7-9 and TRBJ2-3; D ambiguous. CDR1 SEHNR and CDR2 FQNEAQ come from the germline V gene (reference sequence). The length of the CDR3 is 13 residues. Trimming left V 3 bases short and J 14 bases short, with 18 bases between. CDR3 region: CASSFLVSSGPYF. CDR3 bases: TGTGCCAGCAGCTTTTTAGTAAGCTCCGGGCCGTATTTT. Full variable domain (outside the CDR3, taken from reference TRBV7-9 and TRBJ2-3): DTGVSQNPRHKITKRGQNVTFRCDPISEHNRLYWYRQTLGQGPEFLTYFQNEAQLEKSRLLSDRFSAERPKGSFSTLEIQRTEQGDSAMYLCASSFLVSSGPYFGPGTRLTVL.

This chain connects TRBV10-3 to TRBJ2-5, with TRBD1 matching 7 bases. Losses at the gene ends were 10 bases for V and 2 bases for J; bases not matched to a gene: 7. The CDR3 runs 13 residues. CDR1 ENHRY and CDR2 SYGVKD come from the germline V gene. The CDR3, as DNA: TGTGCCACCCGACAGGGAACACAAGAGACCCAGTACTTC. Translating it yields CATRQGTQETQYF.

This clone was counted between two and nine times. J is TRBJ1-1 and V is TRBV18, with 8 bases that match TRBD1. J gave up 6 bases and V 1 base, and 4 bases lay outside the gene matches. This CDR3 has 14 amino acids. The germline CDR1 and CDR2 sequences are KGHSH and LQKENI. The DNA for the CDR3 is TGTGCCAGCTCACCACATCAGGGGGCGGCTGAAGCTTTCTTT. The encoded protein is CASSPHQGAAEAFF.

This clone was counted only a few times. This rearrangement joins TRBV5-1 to TRBJ1-2; no clear D gene. This CDR3 is 11 amino acids long. Germline CDR1 reads SGHRS; CDR2 reads YFSETQ. V was shortened by 4 bases and J by 4 bases, with 5 bases between the two germline ends. DNA of the CDR3: TGCGCCAGCAGCGACGGCTATGGCTACACCTTC. It codes for CASSDGYGYTF. The full variable domain, its missing parts supplied by reference TRBV5-1 and TRBJ1-2, is KAGVTQTPRYLIKTRGQQVTLSCSPISGHRSVSWYQQTPGQGLQFLFEYFSETQRNKGNFPGRFSGRQFSNSRSEMNVSTLELGDSALYLCASSDGYGYTFGSGTRLTVV.

This chain links TRBV9 with TRBJ2-3; the D is unclear. Looked up from germline, CDR1 is SGDLS and CDR2 is YYNGEE. The CDR3 runs to 16 residues. V gave up 1 base and J gave up 0 bases, with 12 bases separating them. The CDR3 nucleotides are TGTGCCAGCAGCGTACCCACGGCGAGTAGCACAGATACGCAGTATTTT. Residues: CASSVPTASSTDTQYF.

This clone turned up a few times. The V gene is TRBV4-2, the J gene TRBJ2-3, with 8 bases identical to TRBD2. This CDR3 has 15 residues. Germline CDR1 reads LGHNA; CDR2 reads YNFKEQ. Losses at the gene ends were 4 bases for V and 3 bases for J; bases not matched to a gene: 6. CDR3 sequence reads: CASSRLTGGTDTQYF. CDR3 bases: TGTGCCAGCAGCCGTTTAACGGGAGGGACAGATACGCAGTATTTT.

The chain employs TRBV15 and TRBJ1-2; 9 bases agree with TRBD1. With V trimmed by 0 bases and J by 4 bases, 3 bases remained unmatched. The germline gives CDR1 LNHNV, CDR2 YYDKDF (reference sequence). The CDR3 has 15 residues. CDR3 nucleotide sequence: TGTGCCACCAGCAGAGAGGAGGGACAGGGCTATGGCTACACCTTC. Its translation is CATSREEGQGYGYTF.

This sequence joins TRBV9 and TRBJ2-2; D is perhaps TRBD1 (6 bases). The CDR3 covers 15 residues. The germline CDR1 and CDR2 sequences are SGDLS and YYNGEE. V lost 4 bases and J lost 5, with 15 bases in between. The CDR3 nucleotides are TGTGCCAGCAGCTCCAGATCTACAGGGACCGGGGAGCTGTTTTTT. Translation gives CASSSRSTGTGELFF.

V is TRBV7-6 and J is TRBJ1-5; D is ambiguous. Per germline, CDR1 SGHVS and CDR2 FNYEAQ. Trimming removed 1 base from V and 7 bases from J, with 8 bases in between. The CDR3 is 13 amino acids. The chain's CDR3 is CASSLVGWQPQHF. The CDR3 DNA reads TGTGCCAGCAGCTTAGTGGGGTGGCAGCCCCAGCATTTT.

CDR3 residues: CASSQGWKPQETQYF. CDR3 sequence (DNA): TGCGCCAGCAGCCAAGGTTGGAAGCCTCAAGAGACCCAGTACTTC. V usage is TRBV4-1 and J usage is TRBJ2-5; D not resolved. There are 15 residues in the CDR3. Per the germline V gene, CDR1 is MGHRA and CDR2 is YSYEKL. The V end lost 1 base, the J end lost 2 bases, and 11 bases lay between the germline ends.

The sample holds a few counts of this clone. This rearrangement joins TRBV5-6 to TRBJ2-2; D remains unclear. V was cut by 1 base and J by 3 bases, with 7 bases left in between. The germline V gene has CDR1 SGHDT and CDR2 YYEEEE. This CDR3 is 14 amino acids long. The CDR3 sequence: CASSLRSYTGELFF. In DNA form, the CDR3 reads TGTGCCAGCAGCTTGCGCAGCTACACCGGGGAGCTGTTTTTT. The whole variable domain, filled in from reference TRBV5-6 and TRBJ2-2, reads DAGVTQSPTHLIKTRGQQVTLRCSPKSGHDTVSWYQQALGQGPQFIFQYYEEEERQRGNFPDRFSGHQFPNYSSELNVNALLLGDSALYLCASSLRSYTGELFFGEGSRLTVL.

The chain joins TRBV28 to TRBJ2-3, with 9 bases fitting TRBD2. This CDR3 is built from 15 residues. Trimming removed 3 bases from V and 1 base from J; junction bases left unmatched: 2. CDR1 MDHEN and CDR2 SYDVKM come from the germline V gene. The CDR3 DNA sequence: TGTGCCAGCAGTTTTAGGACTAGCGGCACAGATACGCAGTATTTT. Encoded protein: CASSFRTSGTDTQYF.

This clone showed up just a few times. The chain is built from TRBV7-9 and TRBJ2-3, with 8 bases matching TRBD2. CDR1 and CDR2 from the germline V gene are SEHNR and FQNEAQ (reference sequence). Trimming removed 3 bases from V and 2 bases from J; junction bases left unmatched: 4. The CDR3 covers 15 residues. The CDR3 DNA follows: TGTGCCAGCAGCTTGGGGACTAGGCTCACAGATACGCAGTATTTT. Protein product: CASSLGTRLTDTQYF.

This clone turned up a few times. This chain links TRBV6-6 with TRBJ2-7; D may match TRBD1 or TRBD2 (7 bases each). The CDR3 sequence is 16 residues long. Germline CDR1 is MNHNY and CDR2 is SVGAGI (reference sequence). Trimming removed 7 bases at V and 2 bases at J, with 21 bases between. The CDR3 region is CASIDREGLGAYEQYF. CDR3 DNA sequence: TGTGCCAGCATCGACAGGGAGGGGCTGGGTGCCTACGAGCAGTACTTC.

This chain links TRBV9 with TRBJ2-7, with D possibly being TRBD1 (8 bases). In germline, CDR1 is SGDLS, CDR2 YYNGEE. The ends were cut back, 4 bases at V and 2 bases at J, with 13 bases in the middle. The CDR3 runs 14 residues. For the CDR3, the DNA is TGTGCCAGCAGCCGAGCGGGACAGGCCTACGAGCAGTACTTC. Protein: CASSRAGQAYEQYF.

V and J are TRBV30 and TRBJ2-7; D call uncertain. The germline CDR1 and CDR2 sequences are GTSNPN and SVGIG (reference sequence). There are 14 residues in the CDR3. V was pared by 0 bases and J by 3 bases, with 12 bases between. CDR3 DNA sequence: TGTGCCTGGAGTGTAGGGTTATGGGGCTACGAGCAGTACTTC. Translation: CAWSVGLWGYEQYF.

As concerns this clone: Additional DNA sequences in this sample encode the identical CDR3. The chain couples TRBV7-3 to TRBJ2-1; tentative D call: TRBD2 (6 bases). The CDR3 contains 13 residues. Germline values: CDR1 SGHTA, CDR2 FQGTGA. Trimming took 2 bases from V and 6 from J, leaving 8 bases between them. The CDR3 reads CASSLAGLNEQFF. The CDR3 bases are TGTGCCAGCAGCTTAGCGGGGCTCAATGAGCAGTTCTTC.

The chain combines TRBV15 with TRBJ2-1; 8 positions match TRBD2. The CDR3 length is 16 residues. Looked up from germline, CDR1 is LNHNV and CDR2 is YYDKDF (reference sequence). With 3 bases clipped from V and 6 bases from J, the junction kept 10 bases outside the gene matches. Written as DNA, the CDR3 is TGTGCCACCAGCAGGGTACCGGGACTAGGAGTCAATGAGCAGTTCTTC. It yields the protein CATSRVPGLGVNEQFF.

In this sample, this clone turned up a few times. The chain has TRBV7-9 and TRBJ2-7; 7 bases fit TRBD1. The ends lost 5 bases at V and 2 bases at J; junction bases unmatched: 6. The CDR3 has 14 amino acids. Germline CDR1 SEHNR, CDR2 FQNEAQ (reference sequence). This CDR3 is CASSREQGPYEQYF. CDR3 sequence (DNA): TGTGCCAGCAGCCGCGAACAGGGGCCCTACGAGCAGTACTTC.

This clone was counted between two and nine times. The chain is built from TRBV6-5 and TRBJ2-1; 8 bases fit TRBD2. CDR1 and CDR2 (germline): MNHEY, SVGAGI. The J segment lost 9 bases and the V segment lost 0 bases, leaving 10 bases of the junction unmatched. The CDR3 length is 16 residues. CDR3 nucleotide sequence: TGTGCCAGCAGTTACTCGCCCTTCCCTGCGGGAGGTGAGCAGTTCTTC. This codes for CASSYSPFPAGGEQFF.